This TCR beta chain derives from a study of control samples from healthy donors and cancer patients. The repertoire was sequenced with immunoSEQ multiplex PCR; TCRdb's copy has only in-frame clones and lacks some. The sample consists of around 130,000 clones, about 95% of them appearing once. The germline CDR1 and CDR2 sequences are DFQATT and SNEGSKA (reference sequence). This CDR3 has 11 residues. The trim removed 5 bases at V and 8 bases at J, leaving 5 bases unmatched. Material for sequencing was blood. This TCR was sampled from a young man in good health. This chain links TRBV20-1 with TRBJ1-2; TRBD1 matches at 7 bases. CDR3 coding DNA: TGCAGTGCTGAGGGGGCATTCGGCTACACCTTC. Amino acid sequence: CSAEGAFGYTF.